The TCR beta chain described here comes from a study of CD8+ T cells in alopecia areata. V lost 6 bases, J lost 8 bases, and 10 bases lay in between. Germline CDR1 reads MNHNS; CDR2 reads SASEGT. The CDR3 consists of 12 residues. Following extraction, RNA underwent reverse transcription to cDNA, which served as the sequencing template. Libraries were prepared by immunoSEQ multiplex PCR; TCRdb keeps only in-frame clonotypes and omits some of them. The table records 200,000 to 250,000 clones, around 62% of them present only once. Alopecia areata patients gave lesional scalp punch biopsies and peripheral blood samples.

The sample in question was CD4+ T cells sorted from blood, obtained at week 0. The sequence came from a human donor with alopecia areata. The chain combines TRBV6-1 with TRBJ1-4; D is uncertain. The CDR3 DNA reads as TGTGCCAGCAGCAGGACGGTAGAAAAACTGTTTTTT. It yields the protein CASSRTVEKLFF.